This TCR beta chain appears in the sequencing data of a study of cytotoxic CD8 clonotypes in ibrutinib-treated CLL. Findings of the study overall: Clonality was higher at baseline than in age-matched healthy donors and tracked circulating CD8+ T-cell counts.

Profiling relied on immunoSEQ multiplex PCR, and the TCRdb table lists in-frame clones only, not all of them. Among hundreds of thousands of clones, 60% to 75% were seen once, and the ten largest hold 15%. Trimming removed 10 bases from V and 2 bases from J; junction bases left unmatched: 13. The CDR3 has 16 amino acids. In germline, CDR1 is MNHEY, CDR2 SMNVEV (reference sequence). This clone has only a few counts. Its antigen is currently unknown. This receptor was identified in a human donor with chronic lymphocytic leukemia. The rearrangement joins TRBV27 to TRBJ2-7; TRBD2 matches at 11 bases. The sequencing used PBMCs, collected after 24 months of ibrutinib treatment. The CDR3 reads CATGMASGRLAYEQYF. The CDR3 DNA sequence: TGTGCCACGGGGATGGCTAGCGGGAGGCTTGCCTACGAGCAGTACTTC.